This TCR beta chain appears in the sequencing data of a study of type 1 and type 2 diabetes patients. The PCR template was genomic DNA. Amplification of the beta chain CDR3 used 30 forward and 13 reverse multiplex primers. TCRdb reprocessed the multiplex PCR reads via MiXCR and lists one record per CDR3 protein. The table includes fewer than 350,000 distinct CDR3 sequences, roughly 50% detected once. Germline V gene sequence: CDR1 MDHEN, CDR2 SYDVKM. The CDR3 extends over 14 amino acids. Between the trimmed V and J ends, which lost 5 bases and 2 bases, there was a span of 12 bases. All diabetic donors were classified as either type 1 or type 2 diabetes. Roughly 10 milliliters of peripheral blood were collected from each participant.

The material sequenced was peripheral blood mononuclear cells (PBMCs). This chain uses TRBV28 with TRBJ1-1; tentative D call: TRBD1 (6 bases). The sequence was collected from a young man with type 2 diabetes. CDR3 amino acids: CASSRRTANTEAFF. CDR3 nucleotide sequence: TGTGCCAGCAGTAGGAGGACAGCCAACACTGAAGCTTTCTTT. Full variable domain (rest looked up from reference TRBV28 and TRBJ1-1): DVKVTQSSRYLVKRTGEKVFLECVQDMDHENMFWYRQDPGLGLRLIYFSYDVKMKEKGDIPEGYSVSREKKERFSLILESASTNQTSMYLCASSRRTANTEAFFGQGTRLTVV.